This T cell receptor (beta chain) was captured by sequencing in a study of CD8+ T cells in alopecia areata. Study background: Oral tofacitinib, 5 to 10 mg twice daily, was given in an open-label trial. Dosing spanned 6 to 18 months on tofacitinib, then 6 months off drug. Study results and limitations: Whether baseline CD8+ expansion is linked to response remains uncertain, given a single nonresponder.

Treatment of the sample: oral pan-JAK inhibitor, 5-10 mg twice daily. Reverse transcription of extracted RNA yielded cDNA, which provided the sequencing template. This table comes from immunoSEQ multiplex PCR, and its TCRdb copy is limited to in-frame clones, with some not included. The sample has 190,000 or so clones, 55% to 70% seen once. This clone was picked up a small number of times. Its matching antigen is unknown. The CDR3 spans 14 residues. The V end lost 2 bases, the J end lost 4 bases, and 15 bases lay between the germline ends. CDR1 is GTSNPN and CDR2 is SVGIG in the germline V gene (reference sequence).

V is TRBV30 and J is TRBJ2-7; TRBD1 is a possible D gene (5 bases). The TCR originated in a human donor with alopecia areata. The sample was CD4+ T cells sorted from blood, taken at week 24, from a patient treated with tofacitinib. CDR3 region: CAWSYRGIGYEQYF. In nucleotides, the CDR3 is TGTGCCTGGAGTTATAGGGGTATTGGGTACGAGCAGTACTTC. The complete variable domain, with remaining parts taken from reference TRBV30 and TRBJ2-7, reads SQTIHQWPATLVQPVGSPLSLECTVEGTSNPNLYWYRQAAGRGLQLLFYSVGIGQISSEVPQNLSASRPQDRQFILSSKKLLLSDSGFYLCAWSYRGIGYEQYFGPGTRLTVT.